These T cell receptor beta chains were read from a single sample in a study of cytomegalovirus exposure and HLA in healthy donors. The repertoire was sequenced with immunoSEQ multiplex PCR; TCRdb's copy has only in-frame clones and lacks some. Recorded for this sample: 100,000 to 150,000 clones. Sequencing was carried out using PBMCs. These TCRs come from a man between 18 and 35 years old in good health and CMV-seronegative. Both conserved end residues are part of each CDR3. A D gene is named only where the DNA matches it firmly.

V gene	D gene	J gene	CDR3 protein	CDR3 DNA
TRBV6-1	.	TRBJ1-6	CASSRTLISNSPLHF	TGTGCCAGCAGTAGGACATTGATCTCTAATTCACCCCTCCACTTT
TRBV5-1	TRBD1	TRBJ2-1	CASSLVTGRVF	TGCGCCAGCAGCTTAGTGACAGGGAGAGTCTTC
TRBV6-5	TRBD1	TRBJ1-1	CASSSGGAENTEAFF	TGTGCCAGCAGTTCAGGGGGCGCGGAGAACACTGAAGCTTTCTTT
TRBV30	.	TRBJ1-3	CAWDPGDLTRNTIYF	TGTGCCTGGGACCCGGGAGACTTAACTCGAAACACCATATATTTT
TRBV11-2	.	TRBJ1-6	CASSLDRRSPLHF	TGTGCCAGCAGCTTAGATCGGAGATCACCCCTCCACTTT
TRBV2	TRBD1	TRBJ1-2	CASSSYRGSDYGYTF	TGTGCCAGCAGTTCCTACAGGGGTTCTGACTATGGCTACACCTTC
TRBV2	TRBD1	TRBJ2-7	CASSGPGQGAYEQYF	TGTGCCAGCAGTGGACCGGGACAGGGGGCCTACGAGCAGTACTTC
TRBV14	.	TRBJ1-5	CASGLGAGPQHF	TGTGCCAGCGGCCTGGGCGCCGGGCCCCAGCATTTT
TRBV28	.	TRBJ1-1	CASSSGSLNTEAFF	TGTGCCAGCTCGTCGGGGAGTCTGAACACTGAAGCTTTCTTT
TRBV20-1	.	TRBJ1-4	CSARGEKLFF	TGCAGCGCCCGGGGGGAAAAACTGTTTTTT
TRBV29-1	.	TRBJ1-2	CSVVAGGYTF	TGCAGCGTGGTAGCGGGGGGCTACACCTTC
TRBV5-1	TRBD1	TRBJ1-1	CASSSADRVGRAFF	TGCGCCAGCAGCTCAGCCGACAGGGTTGGCCGAGCTTTCTTT
TRBV5-1	TRBD1	TRBJ2-7	CASSLGQDGLYEQYF	TGCGCCAGCAGCCTGGGACAGGACGGACTCTACGAGCAGTACTTC
TRBV27	TRBD2	TRBJ2-5	CASSYQREGSETQYF	TGTGCCAGCAGTTACCAGCGGGAGGGATCCGAGACCCAGTACTTC
TRBV27	.	TRBJ2-7	CASSSNSAPREQYF	TGTGCCAGCAGTTCAAATAGCGCCCCGCGCGAGCAGTACTTC
TRBV4-1	TRBD1	TRBJ1-2	CASSQAAAKGAVQANYGYTF	TGCGCCAGCAGCCAAGCGGCTGCGAAGGGGGCGGTACAAGCTAACTATGGCTACACCTTC
TRBV29-1	.	TRBJ1-1	CSAKKGGGSGTEAFF	TGCAGCGCCAAGAAGGGGGGGGGTTCGGGCACTGAAGCTTTCTTT
TRBV5-6	.	TRBJ1-5	CASSLRTGGSTYSNQPQHF	TGTGCCAGCAGCTTGCGGACTGGGGGGTCTACCTATAGCAATCAGCCCCAGCATTTT
TRBV5-8	TRBD2	TRBJ2-2	CASSRLLAGGPTGELFF	TGTGCCAGCAGCCGACTACTAGCGGGAGGGCCAACCGGGGAGCTGTTTTTT
TRBV5-1	.	TRBJ1-1	CASSFGGPDPLF	TGCGCCAGCAGCTTCGGGGGGCCAGATCCCCTCTTT
TRBV6-1	TRBD1	TRBJ2-7	CASMRGGSPYEQYF	TGTGCCAGCATGCGAGGGGGCAGCCCCTACGAGCAGTACTTC
TRBV19	TRBD1	TRBJ2-7	CASRRDSSYEQYF	TGTGCCAGTCGAAGGGACAGCTCCTACGAGCAGTACTTC
TRBV19	.	TRBJ2-1	CASSYYNEQFF	TGTGCCAGTAGTTACTACAATGAGCAGTTCTTC
TRBV6-6	.	TRBJ1-1	CASSGVNTEAFF	TGTGCCAGCTCGGGGGTGAACACTGAAGCTTTCTTT
TRBV5-4	TRBD1	TRBJ1-6	CASSLVAGGYSPLHF	TGTGCCAGCAGCTTGGTTGCAGGGGGCTATTCACCCCTCCACTTT
TRBV18	TRBD1	TRBJ1-5	CASSTGGSNQPQHF	TGTGCCAGCTCAACAGGGGGGAGCAATCAGCCCCAGCATTTT
TRBV9	TRBD2	TRBJ2-1	CASSGGTSGTYNEQFF	TGTGCCAGCAGCGGAGGGACTAGCGGGACGTACAATGAGCAGTTCTTC
TRBV30	.	TRBJ2-6	CAWRGQEGSGANVLAF	TGTGCCTGGAGGGGGCAGGAAGGCTCTGGGGCCAACGTCCTGGCTTTC
TRBV7-9	.	TRBJ1-2	CASSFQGVPNYGYTF	TGTGCCAGCAGCTTCCAAGGAGTTCCTAACTATGGCTACACCTTC
TRBV4-1	TRBD1	TRBJ1-3	CASSQRDSSSGNTIYF	TGCGCCAGCAGCCAGCGGGACAGCTCTTCTGGAAACACCATATATTTT
TRBV5-6	.	TRBJ2-3	CASSLGRADTQYF	TGTGCCAGCAGCTTGGGACGGGCAGATACGCAGTATTTT
TRBV30	TRBD1	TRBJ2-7	CAWDRETYEQYF	TGTGCCTGGGACAGGGAGACCTACGAGCAGTACTTC
TRBV15	TRBD1	TRBJ1-5	CATSRETGTGVAQPQHF	TGTGCCACCAGCAGAGAAACCGGGACAGGGGTAGCTCAGCCCCAGCATTTT
TRBV7-8	TRBD1	TRBJ2-7	CASSLTGDYEQYF	TGTGCCAGCAGCTTGACAGGGGACTACGAGCAGTACTTC
TRBV27	.	TRBJ2-7	CASSFGRGGGVEQYF	TGTGCCAGCAGTTTTGGGCGGGGCGGGGGCGTAGAGCAGTACTTC
TRBV28	.	TRBJ1-2	CASSLRQAYGYTF	TGTGCCAGCAGTTTACGACAGGCCTATGGCTACACCTTC
TRBV29-1	.	TRBJ2-7	CSVEDPGTPTYEQYF	TGCAGCGTTGAAGATCCGGGGACTCCTACCTACGAGCAGTACTTC
TRBV28	TRBD2	TRBJ2-7	CASSFFTSGLRLTYEQYF	TGTGCCAGCAGTTTCTTCACCTCGGGACTAAGGCTCACCTACGAGCAGTACTTC
TRBV19	TRBD1	TRBJ1-2	CASSSTGFYGYTF	TGTGCCAGTAGTTCGACAGGGTTTTATGGCTACACCTTC
TRBV5-6	TRBD1	TRBJ2-5	CASSLGQGGETQYF	TGTGCCAGCAGTTTGGGACAGGGGGGGGAGACCCAGTACTTC
TRBV30	.	TRBJ2-7	CAWSVTVPYEQYF	TGTGCCTGGAGTGTGACAGTTCCCTACGAGCAGTACTTC
TRBV15	.	TRBJ1-5	CATSRAPNQPQHF	TGTGCCACCAGCAGAGCTCCCAATCAGCCCCAGCATTTT
TRBV4-2	TRBD1	TRBJ2-1	CASSQEWGRGQSYNEQFF	TGTGCCAGCAGCCAAGAATGGGGCAGGGGGCAAAGCTACAATGAGCAGTTCTTC
TRBV5-1	.	TRBJ2-5	CASSLVTRQETQYF	TGCGCCAGCAGCTTGGTCACACGCCAAGAGACCCAGTACTTC
TRBV5-1	.	TRBJ2-7	CASSLVTESYEQYF	TGCGCCAGCAGCTTGGTGACGGAGTCCTACGAGCAGTACTTC
TRBV5-4	.	TRBJ1-2	CASTGGGEYGYTF	TGTGCCAGCACCGGTGGGGGGGAGTATGGCTACACCTTC
TRBV9	TRBD1	TRBJ2-2	CASSVDRVVPGELFF	TGTGCCAGCAGCGTCGACAGGGTTGTACCCGGGGAGCTGTTTTTT
TRBV19	TRBD1	TRBJ1-1	CASSSGGWTEAFF	TGTGCCAGTAGTTCAGGGGGCTGGACTGAAGCTTTCTTT
TRBV18	.	TRBJ1-6	CASSPDKNSPLHF	TGTGCCAGCTCACCTGACAAAAATTCACCCCTCCACTTT
TRBV30	TRBD1	TRBJ1-2	CAWSSTGTGVDGYTF	TGTGCCTGGAGTTCGACCGGGACAGGGGTGGACGGCTACACCTTC
TRBV5-1	TRBD1	TRBJ2-2	CASRQTGVDTGELFF	TGCGCCAGCAGGCAGACAGGGGTGGACACCGGGGAGCTGTTTTTT
TRBV15	.	TRBJ2-1	CATSRDVPSAYEQFF	TGTGCCACCAGCAGAGATGTACCGTCCGCGTATGAGCAGTTCTTC
TRBV4-1	TRBD2	TRBJ2-1	CASSPSGAGDYNEQFF	TGCGCCAGCAGCCCCTCAGGAGCGGGAGACTACAATGAGCAGTTCTTC
TRBV28	TRBD1	TRBJ1-1	CASSFGTGRVREEAFF	TGTGCCAGCAGTTTTGGGACAGGGCGAGTTAGGGAGGAAGCTTTCTTT